The T cell receptor beta chain described here comes from a study of cytomegalovirus exposure and HLA in healthy donors (dated 2017 in TCRdb). General notes on the study: An earlier analysis of roughly 630 of the donors reported 250 to 350 Gb of sequence data and approximately 110 million unique TCR beta sequences from 150 million to 200 million T cells. An early release covering roughly 600 HLA-typed donors comprised about 310 gigabases of sequencing data and some 79 million unique TCR sequences. Among the roughly 370 genotyped donors, 75% to 90% belonged to the genetic ancestry cluster associated with self-reported Caucasian donors. The study aimed to test whether signatures of past pathogen exposure could be identified by cataloging public T cell receptors. Using immunosequencing, the study profiled T cell repertoires from around 680 subjects and related those repertoires to cytomegalovirus serostatus. Along with the roughly 710-subject first cohort, a separate validation cohort of over 90 different subjects was used. To predict cytomegalovirus infection status, the study brought together high-throughput TCR immunosequencing, statistical association of individual TCRs with disease status, and machine learning. A later analysis re-analyzed previously published TCR beta repertoires from several hundred donors and added high-resolution HLA genotyping to study TCR occurrence patterns. The later analysis used no new phenotypic data to find candidate immune exposures, relying instead on TCR beta sequences and their occurrence across donors. To decide whether each TCR beta V gene segment behaved as functional or pseudogenic, an earlier analysis of some 540 of the donors relied on high-throughput TCR beta sequencing. Alongside the repertoire data, information on donor age, sex, ethnicity and CMV serostatus was compiled. In a later genetic analysis, genome-wide SNP genotypes for 398 of the 666 donors were used, and that subset was treated as a discovery cohort. Every repertoire in the discovery cohort had been generated on one and the same sequencing platform. Both class I and class II loci were covered by HLA typing, at four-digit resolution. Typing coverage varied by locus: about 620-630 donors for A, B, C, DRB1 and DQB1; more than 500 for DQA1; 600 to 610 for DPA1; around 490 for DPB1. Because of strong linkage in the cohort, roughly five DR-DQ haplotypes were treated as single units for association and clustering. Among about 360 genotyped donors of the cohort, an average of approximately 240,000 unique TCR beta nucleotide sequences were sequenced per donor, roughly 20% of them non-productive. The investigation overall reported the following: V-gene and J-gene trimming of TCR beta chains was associated with a missense DCLRE1C variant in a later genetic analysis, and the association was replicated in an independent cohort. Because counts were too low, about 18 rarely observed V segments, including chromosome 9 orphons, were excluded from the earlier analysis of 587 of the donors. Some IMGT-functional V segments, including TRBV6-2 and TRBV6-3, could not be told apart with the 87-base-pair reads, so those segments were excluded. Because some donors lacked HLA typing at each locus, the association tests relied only on the typed subset. When HLA alleles, especially DR and DQ, strongly co-occurred, attributing TCR associations to individual alleles was difficult. In vitro tests confirmed that a few of the cytomegalovirus-associated TCR beta chains recognize cytomegalovirus antigens. The sequencing pipeline was judged likely to have produced a cluster of highly shared sequence variants as a technical artifact. A later genetic analysis reported fewer N-insertions in productive TCRs among donors in an Asian-associated ancestry cluster than the approximately 670-donor mean. A later analysis found that HLA-associated TCR beta chains were more clonally expanded and had lower generation probabilities than equally common non-associated chains. Only TCR beta chains were sequenced in this cohort, and the absence of alpha or paired-chain data limited detectable features. An earlier analysis of approximately 570 of the donors showed that most TCR beta V segments appeared in productive rearrangements either about 87% or about 30% of the time, which broadly matched IMGT annotations. In a later analysis, the rate of TCR association differed among HLA loci, with DRB1 alleles having the most associated TCRs and HLA-C alleles having the fewest. Presence/absence analyses assumed roughly uniform sequencing depth across donors, an assumption that may not hold. Most TCR sequences were seen in very few donors, while some public TCRs were found in many individuals. In a later analysis, some 17,000 TCR beta sequences were associated with specific HLA alleles at a false discovery rate of 0.05. The classifier was reported to diagnose cytomegalovirus status with high specificity and sensitivity in both the original cohort and the validation cohort. A total of about 180 TCR beta chains were listed by the study as associated with cytomegalovirus. A later analysis found that most CMV-associated TCR beta chains appeared HLA-restricted, with HLA associations seemingly driven largely by CMV exposure. Linkage disequilibrium might explain the correlated functional status among segregating V segments, but an unknown experimental factor could not be excluded. Immune exposure information for the cohort was limited to CMV serostatus. According to the authors, the approach could potentially be generalized to other disease states and immunological phenotypes. A further reported finding was that TCR beta sequences accurately predicted the HLA-A and HLA-B alleles for most subjects in the first cohort. According to a later analysis, parvovirus B19, influenza, CMV and Epstein-Barr virus appeared linked to several top co-occurrence clusters.

Reading from cysteine to phenylalanine, the CDR3 counts 13 amino acids. Left in the record is the CDR3 DNA by itself, 39 bases read in frame from the first base. Trimming accounts for 10 bases at V and 4 bases at J, while the number of junction bases matched to no gene is 7. Reading the germline V gene gives CDR1 MDHEN and CDR2 SYDVKM. This clone turned up a few times. Its antigen specificity is not known. No clone much larger than this one lies a single base away; base qualities are absent. Receptors were amplified or captured by the immunoSEQ multiplex PCR assay. A mixture of 60 forward primers for TCR Vbeta segments and 13 reverse primers for TCR Jbeta segments was used in the multiplex PCR. The CDR3 region of rearranged TCR beta genes was amplified from genomic DNA by a multiplex PCR assay. The Illumina HiSeq System was used to sequence the amplified TCR beta libraries as 87-base-pair reads. The authors' pipeline ran thus. Across the 670 or so repertoires, a later analysis counted 60 million to 90 million unique TCR beta chains, 9.5 million to 12 million of which were shared by at least two donors. To remove PCR and sequencing errors, raw reads were error-corrected and collapsed into unique sequences using a nearest-neighbor algorithm that merged closely related sequences. To assign V, D and J gene segments, CDR3 sequences were aligned to IMGT reference sequences. For a sequence to be retained, at least a six-nucleotide match to both a V gene segment and a J gene segment was required. A rearrangement was called productive if the CDR3 had no stop codons and remained in frame with V and J, and every other rearrangement was called non-productive. CDR3 was defined by IMGT convention, running from the second conserved V-encoded cysteine to the conserved J-encoded phenylalanine. The earlier analysis of about 620 of the donors excluded sequences that lacked an unambiguous match to a single V gene segment. In an earlier analysis of 587 of the donors, V segments were called functional above 56.7% productive rearrangements and were called segregating when the between-donor standard deviation exceeded 5%. To diagnose cytomegalovirus status from the catalog of TCR beta chain sequences, a statistical classification framework was built. In a later analysis, V and J genes were assigned by comparing TCR nucleotide sequences against IMGT/GENE-DB human TR gene sequences. Using the TCRdist pipeline, a later analysis assigned CDR3 sequences along with most-parsimonious VDJ recombination scenarios. A later analysis defined each TCR beta chain by its CDR3 amino acid sequence plus V-gene family, and excluded reads lacking a unique V-gene family. As a way to deal with suspected cross-contamination and a sequencing artifact, a later analysis dropped under 600 nucleotide sequences that were highly shared and had low generation probability. In a later analysis, a clonal expansion index for each public chain was calculated from normalized within-repertoire ranks of inferred template counts. In a later analysis, generation probabilities were computed using a VDJ recombination model fitted to out-of-frame rearrangements, and the results were checked against IGoR. Hypergeometric tests were used in a later analysis to score TCR-TCR, TCR-HLA and TCR-CMV co-occurrence, with a repertoire-size bias correction applied to the TCR pairs. In a later analysis, false discovery rates were estimated by permuting HLA or CMV assignments 20 times. In a later analysis, co-occurring TCRs were grouped using DBSCAN, and TCRdist sequence similarity was added for clustering within HLA-allele-positive subsets. For co-occurrence clustering, repertoires with fewer than 30,000 or more than 120,000 public chains were excluded, along with five repertoires with anomalous nucleotide sharing. TCRdb mirrors the immuneACCESS table, restricted to in-frame sequences. Some clones are absent from its copies; in checked studies, under half trace to an unresolved V gene, and the reason for the others is unknown. That table furnishes V, J and clone size, whereas the DNA furnished D and trimming. The sample yields 55,000 to 70,000 clones; 75% to 80% were counted once. Roughly 8% of the sample is taken by the ten largest.

The cohort consisted of 666 healthy bone marrow donors. At the time of sampling, all cohort members were nominally healthy, though unrecorded immune exposures were likely present. The donor was CMV seropositive and belonged to the group of around 300 seropositive cohort members. A peripheral blood sample was collected from each donor, and TCR beta sequencing was performed on peripheral blood mononuclear cells. Genomic DNA extraction from the blood cell samples was performed with the Qiagen DNeasy Blood Extraction Kit. The clonotype was recovered from a man younger than 35 in good health and CMV-seropositive. Source material: PBMCs. The chain was built from TRBV28 and TRBJ2-1; the junction holds 7 bases that match TRBD1. The DNA reads TGTGCCACTACCGGGACAGTTTACAATGAGCAGTTCTTC. It codes for CATTGTVYNEQFF.